A single sample is the source of the 22 T cell receptor beta chains below, sequenced in a study of blood T cell repertoires in COVID-19. TCRdb keeps only in-frame clones here, not all; method: immunoSEQ multiplex PCR. This sample carries about 100,000 clones, 80% to 90% of them seen once, and the ten largest clones take around a tenth. The specimen sequenced was peripheral blood. Receptors originate from a woman aged 25 to 39 with acute or convalescent COVID-19.

The J gene is TRBJ2-7, the V gene TRBV5-5; 7 bases are a match to TRBD2. V was pared by 0 bases and J by 3 bases, with 9 bases of the junction left unmatched. The CDR3 runs 16 residues. Per the germline V gene, CDR1 is SGHKS and CDR2 is YYEKEE (reference sequence). CDR3 residues: CASSLALGGNYYEQYF. In DNA form, the CDR3 reads TGTGCCAGCAGCTTGGCCTTGGGGGGGAATTACTACGAGCAGTACTTC.

This chain joins TRBV2 and TRBJ1-1; 8 bases line up with TRBD1. CDR1 SNHLY and CDR2 FYNNEI come from the germline V gene. The CDR3 runs 14 residues. The trim removed 6 bases at V and 3 bases at J, leaving 6 bases unmatched. CDR3 sequence (DNA): TGTGCCAGCAGACTAGGACAGGGAGACACTGAAGCTTTCTTT. This sequence encodes CASRLGQGDTEAFF.

The CDR3 region is CASSSDERAAVNYGYTF. In DNA form, the CDR3 reads TGTGCCAGCAGTTCCGATGAGAGGGCGGCTGTAAACTATGGCTACACCTTC. V usage is TRBV28 and J usage is TRBJ1-2; no reliable D call. Trimming shortened V by 4 bases and J by 2 bases, and 20 bases separated the two germline ends. CDR1 and CDR2 from the germline V gene are MDHEN and SYDVKM. CDR3 length: 17 amino acids.

The gene calls are TRBV6-5 and TRBJ2-1, with TRBD1 matching 7 bases. The V and J ends lost 6 bases and 5 bases, in that order; junction bases with no gene match: 10. Germline CDR1 and CDR2: MNHEY and SVGAGI. The CDR3 is made up of 15 amino acids. The CDR3 reads CASSPQGQLNNEQFF. CDR3 bases: TGTGCCAGCAGCCCGCAGGGACAGCTCAACAATGAGCAGTTCTTC.

This chain uses TRBV2 with TRBJ2-2; D is possibly TRBD1 (6 bases). CDR3 length equals 15 residues. Germline values: CDR1 SNHLY, CDR2 FYNNEI. The V end lost 3 bases, the J end lost 2 bases, and 10 bases lay between the germline ends. CDR3 coding DNA: TGTGCCAGCAGTGATGGGGACATTAACACCGGGGAGCTGTTTTTT. This sequence encodes CASSDGDINTGELFF.

This sequence joins TRBV27 and TRBJ2-2; D is ambiguous. The germline V and J ends were trimmed by 3 bases and 4 bases, with 3 bases remaining between them. From germline, CDR1 is MNHEY and CDR2 SMNVEV (reference sequence). The CDR3 sequence is 12 residues long. In nucleotides, the CDR3 is TGTGCCAGCAGTTTCTCCACCGGGGAGCTGTTTTTT. It codes for CASSFSTGELFF.

The rearrangement joins TRBV2 to TRBJ1-5; 9 bases fit TRBD1. V lost 8 bases, J lost 7 bases, and 6 bases stayed unmatched. The CDR3 extends over 13 amino acids. Germline assignment: CDR1 SNHLY and CDR2 FYNNEI. CDR3 DNA: TGTGCCAGCGAGGGACAGGGTAGACAGCCCCAGCATTTT. This translates into CASEGQGRQPQHF.

This rearrangement joins TRBV5-4 to TRBJ2-7, with TRBD1 matching 9 bases. Germline CDR1 reads SGHNT; CDR2 reads YYREEE (reference sequence). The CDR3 has 15 residues. The V gene end was trimmed by 5 bases and the J gene end by 5 bases; junction bases not matched to a gene: 11. CDR3 coding DNA: TGTGCCAGCAGTTCTCCGGGACAGGGAAGCAACGAGCAGTACTTC. Translation gives CASSSPGQGSNEQYF.

The V call is TRBV11-3, the J call TRBJ2-3; TRBD2 aligns across 8 bases. With 5 bases clipped from V and 0 bases from J, the junction kept 13 bases outside the gene matches. The CDR3 extends over 18 amino acids. In germline, CDR1 is SGHNT, CDR2 YENEEA. CDR3 nucleotides: TGTGCCAGCAGCCCTCACCGGGGGGGGAGATCTAGCACAGATACGCAGTATTTT. Protein: CASSPHRGGRSSTDTQYF.

This clone has just one count. The chain carries TRBV6-5 and TRBJ2-2, with TRBD2 identical over 7 bases. Trimming at V came to 4 bases and at J to 1 base, leaving 3 bases not matched to a gene. The CDR3 totals 15 residues. Germline V gene data show CDR1 as MNHEY and CDR2 as SVGAGI. CDR3 amino acids: CASSLGEGNTGELFF. CDR3 sequence (DNA): TGTGCCAGCAGTTTGGGGGAGGGGAACACCGGGGAGCTGTTTTTT.

The chain joins TRBV5-1 to TRBJ2-7, with a possible D match to TRBD1 (6 bases). V lost 4 bases and J lost 5, with 19 bases in between. The CDR3 contains 15 residues. Germline assignment: CDR1 SGHRS and CDR2 YFSETQ. The CDR3 sequence: CASSQGHLLKHEQYF. The CDR3 DNA reads as TGCGCCAGCAGCCAGGGACACCTTCTTAAGCACGAGCAGTACTTC. The full variable domain, in which reference TRBV5-1 and TRBJ2-7 provide the parts outside the CDR3, is KAGVTQTPRYLIKTRGQQVTLSCSPISGHRSVSWYQQTPGQGLQFLFEYFSETQRNKGNFPGRFSGRQFSNSRSEMNVSTLELGDSALYLCASSQGHLLKHEQYFGPGTRLTVT.

This clone appeared a single time. V usage is TRBV5-1 and J usage is TRBJ2-7; D is uncertain. Between the trimmed V and J ends, which lost 0 bases and 3 bases, there was a span of 16 bases. Germline CDR1 is SGHRS and CDR2 is YFSETQ. This CDR3 contains 16 residues. The chain's CDR3 is CASSLGVSATVYEQYF. The CDR3 region has the DNA TGCGCCAGCAGCTTGGGGGTATCAGCGACGGTCTACGAGCAGTACTTC. The full variable domain, rest sourced from reference TRBV5-1 and TRBJ2-7, is KAGVTQTPRYLIKTRGQQVTLSCSPISGHRSVSWYQQTPGQGLQFLFEYFSETQRNKGNFPGRFSGRQFSNSRSEMNVSTLELGDSALYLCASSLGVSATVYEQYFGPGTRLTVT.

The gene calls are TRBV9 and TRBJ2-7; a possible D gene is TRBD2 (6 bases). CDR1 is SGDLS and CDR2 is YYNGEE in the germline V gene. The length of the CDR3 is 15 residues. Trimming took off 0 bases at V and 3 bases at J, with 13 bases between the two ends. The CDR3 region is CASSVEGTANYEQYF. The DNA for the CDR3 is TGTGCCAGCAGCGTAGAAGGGACTGCAAACTACGAGCAGTACTTC.

This clone occurred once. The chain has TRBV18 and TRBJ1-5, with a possible D match to TRBD1 (5 bases). CDR3 size: 16 residues. V lost 3 bases and J 7 bases, leaving 19 bases between the germline ends. Germline V gene lookup returns CDR1 KGHSH and CDR2 LQKENI. The CDR3 sequence is CASSPGGTSTGQPQHF. CDR3 bases: TGTGCCAGCTCACCGGGGGGAACTAGTACGGGACAGCCCCAGCATTTT.

The CDR3 loop is CASKPTGMNTEAFF. The DNA of the CDR3 is TGTGCCAGCAAACCCACAGGCATGAACACTGAAGCTTTCTTT. The V and J genes are TRBV9 and TRBJ1-1; the D gene is possibly TRBD1 (5 bases). V dropped 6 bases and J dropped 0 bases, with 12 bases sitting between them. The germline V gene has CDR1 SGDLS and CDR2 YYNGEE. The CDR3 length is 14 residues. The full variable domain, completed using reference TRBV9 and TRBJ1-1, is DSGVTQTPKHLITATGQRVTLRCSPRSGDLSVYWYQQSLDQGLQFLIQYYNGEERAKGNILERFSAQQFPDLHSELNLSSLELGDSALYFCASKPTGMNTEAFFGQGTRLTVV.

This clone has just one count. The V and J genes are TRBV28 and TRBJ2-3, with TRBD1 matching over 9 bases. CDR1 MDHEN and CDR2 SYDVKM come from the germline V gene. This CDR3 has 18 amino acids. V was clipped by 3 bases and J by 2 bases; unmatched bases: 12. CDR3 amino acids: CASSFESDRDRVTDTQYF. The CDR3 nucleotides read TGTGCCAGCAGTTTTGAAAGTGACCGGGACAGGGTCACAGATACGCAGTATTTT.

The chain couples TRBV3-1 (or the pseudogene TRBV3-2) to TRBJ2-5; 7 bases match TRBD2. The J segment lost 5 bases and the V segment lost 0 bases, leaving 18 bases of the junction unmatched. This CDR3 has 19 amino acids. The germline CDR1 and CDR2 sequences are LGHDT and YNNKEL (reference sequence). The CDR3 loop reads CASSQDIGRGIIHGETQYF. The CDR3 bases are TGTGCCAGCAGCCAAGATATCGGGCGGGGGATAATCCACGGGGAGACCCAGTACTTC.

As DNA, the CDR3 is TGTGCCAGCGGCCGTAGTAGGCGGGAGCAGTACTTC. It is translated as CASGRSRREQYF. J is TRBJ2-7 and V is TRBV12-3 or TRBV12-4; no reliable D call. The V end lost 8 bases, the J end lost 7 bases, and 15 bases lay between the germline ends. The CDR3 sequence is 12 residues long.

V is TRBV29-1 and J is TRBJ1-4; TRBD1 is a possible D gene (5 bases). The germline gives CDR1 SQVTM, CDR2 ANQGSEA. Trimming removed 5 bases at V and 4 bases at J, with 11 bases between. This CDR3 is built from 13 residues. The CDR3 reads CSVMRQLNEKLFF. The CDR3 DNA reads TGCAGCGTTATGCGACAGCTTAATGAAAAACTGTTTTTT.

The V and J genes are TRBV21-1 and TRBJ1-5. TRBV21-1 is noted as a pseudogene. The CDR3 is 15 amino acids. CDR3 sequence (DNA): TGTGCCAGCCTAGGAGTGATTAATAGCAATCAGCCCCAGCATTTT. Its protein product is CASLGVINSNQPQHF.

The chain couples TRBV7-8 to TRBJ2-2; tentative D call: TRBD1 (6 bases). This CDR3 comprises 14 residues. Trimming shortened V by 5 bases and J by 6 bases, and 13 bases separated the two germline ends. CDR1 SGHVS and CDR2 FQNEAQ come from the germline V gene. CDR3 coding DNA: TGTGCCAGCAGCCTATCAGGGGTGGCCGGGGAGCTGTTTTTT. Amino acids: CASSLSGVAGELFF.

The CDR3 DNA sequence: TGTGCCAGCAGCCAAACGCCGGGACAGGGTTCAGATGAGCAGTTCTTC. This sequence encodes CASSQTPGQGSDEQFF. This chain uses TRBV4-2 with TRBJ2-1, with 9 bases aligning to TRBD1. V lost 2 bases and J lost 8; bases outside the gene matches: 10. The CDR3 is made up of 16 amino acids. The germline CDR1 and CDR2 sequences are LGHNA and YNFKEQ.